The sequence of this T cell receptor (beta chain) was determined in a study of regulatory T cells in long-lasting Graves disease. Time point specified: persistent/refractory GD, antithyroid drugs over 5 years with positive TRAb. Extracted PBMC RNA gave rise to the TCR library. Through Arm-PCR of CDR3 regions and iRepertoire HTBI primers, TCR beta libraries were built. One entry per CDR3 protein, called by TCRdb with MiXCR from the multiplex PCR reads. The data show 300,000 to 350,000 distinct CDR3 sequences, around 20% seen once. The germline CDR1 and CDR2 sequences are SGHVS and FQNEAQ. With V trimmed by 3 bases and J by 3 bases, 8 bases remained unmatched. This CDR3 has 17 amino acids.

The receptor was isolated from a female donor with Graves disease. The chain couples TRBV7-8 to TRBJ2-3; 11 nucleotides line up with TRBD2. Here the sequenced sample was peripheral blood mononuclear cells (PBMCs), taken when the disease was refractory, from a patient treated with antithyroid drugs. The CDR3 sequence is CASSFQSTSGITDTQYF. CDR3 nucleotides: TGTGCCAGCAGCTTCCAATCGACTAGCGGGATAACAGATACGCAGTATTTT.